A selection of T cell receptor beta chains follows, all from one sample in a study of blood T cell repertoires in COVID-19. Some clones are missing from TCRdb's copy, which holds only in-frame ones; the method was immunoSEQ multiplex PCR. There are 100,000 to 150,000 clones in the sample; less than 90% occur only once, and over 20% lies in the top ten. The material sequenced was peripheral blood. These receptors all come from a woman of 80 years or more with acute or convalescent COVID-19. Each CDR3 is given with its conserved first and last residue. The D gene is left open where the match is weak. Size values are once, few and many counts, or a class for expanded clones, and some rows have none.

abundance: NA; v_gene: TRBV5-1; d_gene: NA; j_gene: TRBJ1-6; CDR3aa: CASSGTTGISPLHF; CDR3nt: TGCGCCAGCAGCGGGACTACGGGAATTTCACCCCTCCACTTT
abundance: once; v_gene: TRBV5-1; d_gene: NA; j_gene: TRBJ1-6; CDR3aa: CASSLLTGLGSPLHF; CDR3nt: TGCGCCAGCAGCCTACTGACAGGCTTGGGTTCACCCCTCCACTTT
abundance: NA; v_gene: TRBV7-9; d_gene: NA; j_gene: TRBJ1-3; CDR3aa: CASSPRGPSGNTIYF; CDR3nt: TGTGCCAGCAGCCCCAGGGGTCCCTCTGGAAACACCATATATTTT
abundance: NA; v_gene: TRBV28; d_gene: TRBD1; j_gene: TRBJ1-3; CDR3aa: CASSFPDRSGNTIYF; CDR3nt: TGTGCCAGCAGTTTCCCGGACAGGTCTGGAAACACCATATATTTT
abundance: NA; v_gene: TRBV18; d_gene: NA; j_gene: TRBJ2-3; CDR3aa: CASSPPGVRADTQYF; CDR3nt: TGTGCCAGCTCACCCCCCGGGGTAAGGGCAGATACGCAGTATTTT
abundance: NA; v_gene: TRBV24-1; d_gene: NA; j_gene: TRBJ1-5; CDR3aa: CATSGGQEGDSNQPQHF; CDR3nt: TGTGCCACCAGTGGTGGGCAGGAAGGGGATAGCAATCAGCCCCAGCATTTT
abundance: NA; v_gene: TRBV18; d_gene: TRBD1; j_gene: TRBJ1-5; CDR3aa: CASSSGQINQPQHF; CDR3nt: TGTGCCAGCTCATCGGGACAGATCAATCAGCCCCAGCATTTT
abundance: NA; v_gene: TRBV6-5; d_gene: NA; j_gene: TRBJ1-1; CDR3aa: CASSYSTQGSTEAFF; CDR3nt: TGTGCCAGCAGTTACTCGACTCAGGGAAGCACTGAAGCTTTCTTT
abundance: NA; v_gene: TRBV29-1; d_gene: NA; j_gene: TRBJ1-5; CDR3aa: CSVVVGRGEHQPQHF; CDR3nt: TGCAGCGTTGTGGTTGGGAGGGGGGAACATCAGCCCCAGCATTTT
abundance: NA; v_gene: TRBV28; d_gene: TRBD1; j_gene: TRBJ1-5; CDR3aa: CASSRTGTYSNQPQHF; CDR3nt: TGTGCCAGCAGTAGGACAGGGACTTATAGCAATCAGCCCCAGCATTTT